These T cell receptor beta chains were read from a single sample in a study of technical replicates of blood from several donors. TCRdb's copy holds only in-frame clones and misses some; the assay was immunoSEQ multiplex PCR. In the table there are roughly 62,000 clones, about nine tenths of which are singletons. Specimen: PBMCs. The receptors here all came from a human donor in good health. Some clones in this sample may be carry-over from other donors' samples. Each CDR3 is given with its conserved first and last residue. The order of the fields is D gene, J gene, clone size, CDR3 length, V gene, CDR3 protein, CDR3 DNA. The D gene is left open where the match is weak. The size field is filled for only some rows; it gives once, few, many or a size class.

d_gene: TRBD2; j_gene: TRBJ2-7; abundance: .; len: 16; v_gene: TRBV16; CDR3aa: CASSPRTSGDFYEQYF; CDR3nt: TGTGCCAGCAGCCCCCGGACTAGCGGGGATTTTTACGAGCAGTACTTC
d_gene: .; j_gene: TRBJ2-3; abundance: .; len: 17; v_gene: TRBV9; CDR3aa: CASSVAGTTPGTDTQYF; CDR3nt: TGTGCCAGCAGCGTAGCCGGGACAACCCCTGGCACAGATACGCAGTATTTT
d_gene: TRBD1; j_gene: TRBJ2-6; abundance: .; len: 16; v_gene: TRBV5-1; CDR3aa: CASGKMTGAGANVLTF; CDR3nt: TGCGCCAGCGGCAAAATGACAGGGGCTGGGGCCAACGTCCTGACTTTC
d_gene: TRBD2; j_gene: TRBJ2-3; abundance: .; len: 15; v_gene: TRBV6-1; CDR3aa: CASSALSGSADTQYF; CDR3nt: TGTGCCAGCAGTGCCTTAAGCGGGAGCGCAGATACGCAGTATTTT
d_gene: .; j_gene: TRBJ1-4; abundance: .; len: 15; v_gene: TRBV18; CDR3aa: CASLEGLGGNEKLFF; CDR3nt: TGTGCCAGCCTGGAGGGACTGGGCGGTAATGAAAAACTGTTTTTT
d_gene: .; j_gene: TRBJ1-2; abundance: .; len: 14; v_gene: TRBV11-1; CDR3aa: CASSPTDTFYGYTF; CDR3nt: TGTGCCAGCAGCCCTACCGACACCTTCTATGGCTACACCTTC
d_gene: TRBD1; j_gene: TRBJ1-1; abundance: few; len: 14; v_gene: TRBV7-2; CDR3aa: CASSARQGPTEAFF; CDR3nt: TGTGCCAGCAGCGCACGACAGGGGCCCACTGAAGCTTTCTTT
d_gene: .; j_gene: TRBJ2-3; abundance: .; len: 16; v_gene: TRBV4-2; CDR3aa: CASSQRASASTDTQYF; CDR3nt: TGTGCCAGCAGCCAAAGAGCTAGCGCTAGCACAGATACGCAGTATTTT
d_gene: .; j_gene: TRBJ2-7; abundance: few; len: 15; v_gene: TRBV5-1; CDR3aa: CASSLSSSRGYEQYF; CDR3nt: TGCGCCAGCAGCTTGAGTTCTAGCAGGGGCTACGAGCAGTACTTC
d_gene: .; j_gene: TRBJ2-7; abundance: .; len: 16; v_gene: TRBV7-2; CDR3aa: CASSPQGGGGTYEQYF; CDR3nt: TGTGCCAGCAGCCCCCAAGGGGGCGGCGGGACCTACGAGCAGTACTTC
d_gene: TRBD1; j_gene: TRBJ2-2; abundance: .; len: 16; v_gene: TRBV5-1; CDR3aa: CASSIQGAGDTGELFF; CDR3nt: TGCGCCAGCAGCATACAGGGGGCAGGAGACACCGGGGAGCTGTTTTTT
d_gene: .; j_gene: TRBJ2-7; abundance: .; len: 15; v_gene: TRBV9; CDR3aa: CASSPHASPYNEQYF; CDR3nt: TGTGCCAGCAGCCCCCACGCTAGCCCCTACAACGAGCAGTACTTC
d_gene: TRBD1; j_gene: TRBJ1-6; abundance: .; len: 16; v_gene: TRBV19; CDR3aa: CASSNDRGMSNSPLHF; CDR3nt: TGTGCCAGTAGTAACGACAGGGGGATGAGTAATTCACCCCTCCACTTT
d_gene: TRBD1; j_gene: TRBJ1-2; abundance: .; len: 13; v_gene: TRBV4-3; CDR3aa: CASSQEAGGGYTF; CDR3nt: TGCGCCAGCAGCCAAGAAGCAGGGGGTGGCTACACCTTC
d_gene: .; j_gene: TRBJ2-7; abundance: .; len: 14; v_gene: TRBV4-1; CDR3aa: CASSLLGLSYEQYF; CDR3nt: TGCGCCAGCAGCCTCCTGGGGCTTTCCTACGAGCAGTACTTC
d_gene: TRBD1; j_gene: TRBJ1-2; abundance: .; len: 14; v_gene: TRBV6-5; CDR3aa: CASRIGQGNYGYTF; CDR3nt: TGTGCCAGCAGGATAGGACAGGGCAACTATGGCTACACCTTC
d_gene: .; j_gene: TRBJ2-2; abundance: .; len: 12; v_gene: TRBV6-6; CDR3aa: CAGSLNTGELFF; CDR3nt: TGTGCCGGGAGCTTGAACACCGGGGAGCTGTTTTTT
d_gene: .; j_gene: TRBJ1-6; abundance: .; len: 16; v_gene: TRBV4-3; CDR3aa: CASSPDQEVANSPLHF; CDR3nt: TGCGCCAGCAGCCCCGATCAGGAGGTCGCCAATTCACCCCTCCACTTT
d_gene: TRBD2; j_gene: TRBJ2-3; abundance: .; len: 18; v_gene: TRBV5-1; CDR3aa: CASRPQTSWGGRTDTQYF; CDR3nt: TGCGCCAGCAGACCGCAAACGAGTTGGGGGGGACGCACAGATACGCAGTATTTT
d_gene: .; j_gene: TRBJ1-2; abundance: .; len: 12; v_gene: TRBV7-9; CDR3aa: CASSYGGLGYTF; CDR3nt: TGTGCCAGCAGCTATGGGGGCCTTGGCTACACCTTC
d_gene: .; j_gene: TRBJ1-1; abundance: .; len: 13; v_gene: TRBV19; CDR3aa: CASSIAGSTEAFF; CDR3nt: TGTGCCAGTAGTATCGCAGGGTCCACTGAAGCTTTCTTT
d_gene: TRBD1; j_gene: TRBJ1-2; abundance: .; len: 15; v_gene: TRBV7-2; CDR3aa: CASSPGQGVFYGYTF; CDR3nt: TGTGCCAGCAGCCCGGGACAGGGAGTATTCTATGGCTACACCTTC
d_gene: TRBD1; j_gene: TRBJ2-2; abundance: .; len: 17; v_gene: TRBV5-6; CDR3aa: CASSVRDRGLRAGELFF; CDR3nt: TGTGCCAGCAGCGTCCGGGACAGGGGGCTTCGCGCCGGGGAGCTGTTTTTT
d_gene: .; j_gene: TRBJ2-1; abundance: .; len: 15; v_gene: TRBV6-5; CDR3aa: CASRGLAGGNNEQFF; CDR3nt: TGTGCCAGCAGGGGACTGGCGGGCGGAAACAATGAGCAGTTCTTC
d_gene: .; j_gene: TRBJ2-5; abundance: .; len: 15; v_gene: TRBV5-1; CDR3aa: CASSSGQGGSETQYF; CDR3nt: TGCGCCAGCAGCTCTGGACAGGGAGGGAGTGAGACCCAGTACTTC
d_gene: .; j_gene: TRBJ1-5; abundance: .; len: 16; v_gene: TRBV21-1; CDR3aa: CASSNKGDLCNQPQHF; CDR3nt: TGTGCCAGCAGCAATAAGGGGGACCTTTGCAATCAGCCCCAGCATTTT
d_gene: TRBD2; j_gene: TRBJ2-5; abundance: .; len: 14; v_gene: TRBV7-2; CDR3aa: CASSYVGGWETQYF; CDR3nt: TGTGCCAGCAGTTACGTGGGGGGGTGGGAGACCCAGTACTTC
d_gene: .; j_gene: TRBJ2-7; abundance: .; len: 15; v_gene: TRBV9; CDR3aa: CASSVVPNSLYEQYF; CDR3nt: TGTGCCAGCAGCGTAGTTCCAAACAGCCTCTACGAGCAGTACTTC
d_gene: .; j_gene: TRBJ1-1; abundance: .; len: 14; v_gene: TRBV10-3; CDR3aa: CVTTGVREGTEAFF; CDR3nt: TGTGTTACAACCGGGGTCAGGGAGGGTACTGAAGCTTTCTTT
d_gene: .; j_gene: TRBJ1-4; abundance: .; len: 16; v_gene: TRBV5-6; CDR3aa: CASSLAQLATNEKLFF; CDR3nt: TGTGCCAGCAGCTTGGCACAGCTTGCAACTAATGAAAAACTGTTTTTT
d_gene: .; j_gene: TRBJ2-1; abundance: .; len: 13; v_gene: TRBV5-4; CDR3aa: CASSLTVYNEQFF; CDR3nt: TGTGCCAGCAGCTTGACAGTCTACAATGAGCAGTTCTTC
d_gene: .; j_gene: TRBJ1-1; abundance: .; len: 14; v_gene: TRBV29-1; CDR3aa: CSVRSAGWLTEAFF; CDR3nt: TGCAGCGTCCGGTCGGCCGGGTGGCTCACTGAAGCTTTCTTT
d_gene: TRBD2; j_gene: TRBJ2-5; abundance: .; len: 15; v_gene: TRBV7-2; CDR3aa: CASSSRASGRQTQYF; CDR3nt: TGTGCCAGCAGCTCCCGGGCTAGCGGGAGACAGACCCAGTACTTC
d_gene: .; j_gene: TRBJ2-3; abundance: .; len: 16; v_gene: TRBV7-2; CDR3aa: CASSPTQARRADTQYF; CDR3nt: TGTGCCAGCAGCCCCACGCAGGCTCGGAGGGCAGATACGCAGTATTTT
d_gene: .; j_gene: TRBJ1-2; abundance: .; len: 13; v_gene: TRBV14; CDR3aa: CASSPFGGTGYTF; CDR3nt: TGTGCCAGCAGCCCTTTTGGGGGGACTGGCTACACCTTC
d_gene: TRBD1; j_gene: TRBJ2-7; abundance: .; len: 13; v_gene: TRBV5-6; CDR3aa: CASSGDRGYEQYF; CDR3nt: TGTGCCAGCAGCGGGGACAGGGGATACGAGCAGTACTTC
d_gene: .; j_gene: TRBJ1-5; abundance: .; len: 14; v_gene: TRBV4-3; CDR3aa: CASSQTPGVQPQHF; CDR3nt: TGCGCCAGCAGCCAGACTCCAGGGGTACAGCCCCAGCATTTT
d_gene: TRBD1; j_gene: TRBJ1-2; abundance: .; len: 16; v_gene: TRBV10-3; CDR3aa: CAISEGMRTGVDGYTF; CDR3nt: TGTGCCATCAGTGAGGGAATGAGGACAGGGGTCGATGGCTACACCTTC
d_gene: .; j_gene: TRBJ1-1; abundance: few; len: 14; v_gene: TRBV19; CDR3aa: CASSTRPEYTEAFF; CDR3nt: TGTGCCAGTAGTACACGCCCGGAGTACACTGAAGCTTTCTTT
d_gene: .; j_gene: TRBJ2-1; abundance: .; len: 14; v_gene: TRBV11-3; CDR3aa: CASSWTSSSDEQFF; CDR3nt: TGTGCCAGCAGCTGGACTTCGTCCTCCGATGAGCAGTTCTTC
d_gene: .; j_gene: TRBJ2-3; abundance: few; len: 16; v_gene: TRBV4-1; CDR3aa: CASSQESAHSTDTQYF; CDR3nt: TGCGCCAGCAGCCAAGAATCAGCGCACAGCACAGATACGCAGTATTTT
d_gene: .; j_gene: TRBJ2-2; abundance: .; len: 16; v_gene: TRBV5-1; CDR3aa: CASRRSGTLITGELFF; CDR3nt: TGCGCCAGCAGGCGATCCGGGACTCTTATCACCGGGGAGCTGTTTTTT
d_gene: .; j_gene: TRBJ2-7; abundance: .; len: 12; v_gene: TRBV7-2; CDR3aa: CASSTTTGEQYF; CDR3nt: TGTGCCAGCAGCACCACGACGGGCGAGCAGTACTTC
d_gene: TRBD2; j_gene: TRBJ2-3; abundance: .; len: 14; v_gene: TRBV29-1; CDR3aa: CSVFSGGVTDTQYF; CDR3nt: TGCAGCGTGTTCAGCGGGGGGGTCACAGATACGCAGTATTTT
d_gene: .; j_gene: TRBJ1-6; abundance: .; len: 17; v_gene: TRBV7-2; CDR3aa: CASSSNREYDYNSPLHF; CDR3nt: TGTGCCAGCAGCTCGAACAGGGAGTATGACTATAATTCACCCCTCCACTTT
d_gene: TRBD2; j_gene: TRBJ2-3; abundance: .; len: 15; v_gene: TRBV11-2; CDR3aa: CASSFTSGGAGTQYF; CDR3nt: TGTGCCAGCAGTTTTACTAGCGGGGGGGCCGGTACGCAGTATTTT
d_gene: TRBD1; j_gene: TRBJ2-5; abundance: .; len: 14; v_gene: TRBV2; CDR3aa: CASSEEGQGGTQYF; CDR3nt: TGTGCCAGCAGTGAAGAGGGACAGGGTGGGACCCAGTACTTC
d_gene: .; j_gene: TRBJ2-2; abundance: .; len: 15; v_gene: TRBV4-2; CDR3aa: CASSFRGGGTGELFF; CDR3nt: TGTGCCAGCAGCTTCCGAGGGGGGGGAACCGGGGAGCTGTTTTTT
d_gene: .; j_gene: TRBJ2-1; abundance: .; len: 17; v_gene: TRBV7-9; CDR3aa: CASSSHDSPGSYNEQFF; CDR3nt: TGTGCCAGCAGCTCACACGACAGCCCGGGTTCCTACAATGAGCAGTTCTTC
d_gene: TRBD2; j_gene: TRBJ2-2; abundance: .; len: 17; v_gene: TRBV18; CDR3aa: CASSYGLAATNTGELFF; CDR3nt: TGTGCCAGCTCATACGGACTAGCGGCTACGAACACCGGGGAGCTGTTTTTT
d_gene: TRBD2; j_gene: TRBJ2-1; abundance: .; len: 15; v_gene: TRBV2; CDR3aa: CASRGGLAGYNEQFF; CDR3nt: TGTGCCAGCAGGGGGGGACTAGCGGGGTACAATGAGCAGTTCTTC
d_gene: .; j_gene: TRBJ2-2; abundance: .; len: 12; v_gene: TRBV7-3; CDR3aa: CASSQVAGELFF; CDR3nt: TGTGCCAGCAGCCAGGTCGCCGGGGAGCTGTTTTTT